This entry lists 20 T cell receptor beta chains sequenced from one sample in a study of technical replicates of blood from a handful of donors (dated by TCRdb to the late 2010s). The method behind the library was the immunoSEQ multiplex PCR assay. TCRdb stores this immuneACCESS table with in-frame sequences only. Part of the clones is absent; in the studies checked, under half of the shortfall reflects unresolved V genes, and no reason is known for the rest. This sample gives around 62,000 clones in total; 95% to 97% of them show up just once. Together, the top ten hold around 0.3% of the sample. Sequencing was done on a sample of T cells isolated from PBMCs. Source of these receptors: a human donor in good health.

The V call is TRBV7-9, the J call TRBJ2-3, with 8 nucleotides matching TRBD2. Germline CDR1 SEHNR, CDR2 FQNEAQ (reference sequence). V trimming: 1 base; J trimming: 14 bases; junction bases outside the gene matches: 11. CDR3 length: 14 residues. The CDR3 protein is CASSLVGETSARYF. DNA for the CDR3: TGTGCCAGCAGCTTAGTCGGAGAGACTAGCGCCAGGTATTTT.

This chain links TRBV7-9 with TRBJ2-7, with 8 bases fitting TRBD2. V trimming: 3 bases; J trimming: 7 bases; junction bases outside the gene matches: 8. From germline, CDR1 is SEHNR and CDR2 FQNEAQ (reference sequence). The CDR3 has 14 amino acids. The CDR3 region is CASSFREGRSEQYF. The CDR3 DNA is TGTGCCAGCAGCTTCCGGGAGGGACGATCTGAGCAGTACTTC.

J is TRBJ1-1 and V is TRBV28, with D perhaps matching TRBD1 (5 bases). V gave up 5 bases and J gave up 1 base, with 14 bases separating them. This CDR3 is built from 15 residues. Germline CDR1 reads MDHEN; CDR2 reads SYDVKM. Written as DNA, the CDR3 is TGTGCCAGCAGTCCGCCCGGGGGGAGGAACACTGAAGCTTTCTTT. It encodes CASSPPGGRNTEAFF.

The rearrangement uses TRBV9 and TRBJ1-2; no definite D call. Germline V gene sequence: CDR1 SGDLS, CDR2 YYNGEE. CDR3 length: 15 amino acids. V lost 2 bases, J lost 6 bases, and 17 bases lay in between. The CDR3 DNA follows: TGTGCCAGCAGCGTGGCGGGCCAGGACGGAGATGGCTACACCTTC. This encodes CASSVAGQDGDGYTF.

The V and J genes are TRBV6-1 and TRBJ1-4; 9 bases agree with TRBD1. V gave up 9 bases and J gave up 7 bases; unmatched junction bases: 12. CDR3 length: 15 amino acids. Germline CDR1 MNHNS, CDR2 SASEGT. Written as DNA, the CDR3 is TGTGCCAGTCCCACAGGGGGCGGAAGGGGTGAAAAACTGTTTTTT. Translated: CASPTGGGRGEKLFF.

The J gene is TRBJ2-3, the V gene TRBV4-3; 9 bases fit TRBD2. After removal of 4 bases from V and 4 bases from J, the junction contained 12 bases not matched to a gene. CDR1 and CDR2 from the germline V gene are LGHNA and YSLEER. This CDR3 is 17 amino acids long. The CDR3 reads CASSPVWGGRASDTQYF. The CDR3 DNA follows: TGCGCCAGCAGCCCCGTCTGGGGCGGGAGGGCGTCAGATACGCAGTATTTT.

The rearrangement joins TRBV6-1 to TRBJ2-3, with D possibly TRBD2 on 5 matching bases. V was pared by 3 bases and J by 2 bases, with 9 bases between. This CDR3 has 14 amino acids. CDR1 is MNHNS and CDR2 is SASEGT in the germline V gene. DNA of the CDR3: TGTGCCAGCAGTGACGGGCGGGTCACAGATACGCAGTATTTT. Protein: CASSDGRVTDTQYF.

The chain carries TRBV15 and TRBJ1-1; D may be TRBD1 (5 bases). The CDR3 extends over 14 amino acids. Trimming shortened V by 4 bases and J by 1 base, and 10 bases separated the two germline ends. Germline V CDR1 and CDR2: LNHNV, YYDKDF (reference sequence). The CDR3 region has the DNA TGTGCCACCAGCATTCCTACAGGGAACACTGAAGCTTTCTTT. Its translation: CATSIPTGNTEAFF.

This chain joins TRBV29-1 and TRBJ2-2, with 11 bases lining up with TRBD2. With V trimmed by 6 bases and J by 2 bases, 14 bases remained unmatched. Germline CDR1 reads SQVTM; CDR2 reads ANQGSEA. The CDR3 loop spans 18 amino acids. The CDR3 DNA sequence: TGCAGCGTGACGTCTGGGACTAGCGGAGGGTTAAACACCGGGGAGCTGTTTTTT. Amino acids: CSVTSGTSGGLNTGELFF.

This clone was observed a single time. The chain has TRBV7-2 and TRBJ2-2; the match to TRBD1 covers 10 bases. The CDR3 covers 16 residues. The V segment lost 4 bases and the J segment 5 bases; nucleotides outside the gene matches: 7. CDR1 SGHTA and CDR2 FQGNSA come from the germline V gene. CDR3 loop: CASSWTGGKQTGELFF. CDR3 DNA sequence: TGTGCCAGCAGCTGGACAGGGGGAAAGCAGACCGGGGAGCTGTTTTTT.

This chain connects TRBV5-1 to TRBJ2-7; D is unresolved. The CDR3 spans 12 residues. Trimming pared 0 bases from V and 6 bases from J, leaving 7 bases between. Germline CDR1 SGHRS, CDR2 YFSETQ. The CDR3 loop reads CASSLGQSEQYF. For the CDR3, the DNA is TGCGCCAGCAGCTTGGGGCAAAGCGAGCAGTACTTC.

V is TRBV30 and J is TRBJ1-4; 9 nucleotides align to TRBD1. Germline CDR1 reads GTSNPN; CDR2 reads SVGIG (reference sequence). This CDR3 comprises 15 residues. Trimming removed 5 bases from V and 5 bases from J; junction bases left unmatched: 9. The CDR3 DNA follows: TGTGCCTGGGAGGATACGGGGACAGGGAATGAAAAACTGTTTTTT. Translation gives CAWEDTGTGNEKLFF.

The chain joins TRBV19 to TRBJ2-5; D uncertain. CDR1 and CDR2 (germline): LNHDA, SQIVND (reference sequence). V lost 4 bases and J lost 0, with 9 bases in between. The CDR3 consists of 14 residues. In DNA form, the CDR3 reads TGTGCCAGTAGTACAACTCGGGACCAAGAGACCCAGTACTTC. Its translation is CASSTTRDQETQYF.

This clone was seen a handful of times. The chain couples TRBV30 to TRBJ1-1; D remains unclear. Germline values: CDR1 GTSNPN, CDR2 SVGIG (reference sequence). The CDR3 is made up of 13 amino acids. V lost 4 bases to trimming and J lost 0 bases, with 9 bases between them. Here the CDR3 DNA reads TGTGCCTGGAACGGGGAAGTGAACACTGAAGCTTTCTTT. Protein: CAWNGEVNTEAFF. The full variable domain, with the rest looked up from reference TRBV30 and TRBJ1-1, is SQTIHQWPATLVQPVGSPLSLECTVEGTSNPNLYWYRQAAGRGLQLLFYSVGIGQISSEVPQNLSASRPQDRQFILSSKKLLLSDSGFYLCAWNGEVNTEAFFGQGTRLTVV.

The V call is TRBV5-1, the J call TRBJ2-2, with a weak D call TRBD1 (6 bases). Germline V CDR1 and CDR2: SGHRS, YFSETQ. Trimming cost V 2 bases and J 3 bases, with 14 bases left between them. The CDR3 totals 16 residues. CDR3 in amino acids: CASSLRGGTDTGELFF. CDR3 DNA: TGCGCCAGCAGCTTAAGAGGGGGAACGGACACCGGGGAGCTGTTTTTT. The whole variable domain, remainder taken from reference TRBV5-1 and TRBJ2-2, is KAGVTQTPRYLIKTRGQQVTLSCSPISGHRSVSWYQQTPGQGLQFLFEYFSETQRNKGNFPGRFSGRQFSNSRSEMNVSTLELGDSALYLCASSLRGGTDTGELFFGEGSRLTVL.

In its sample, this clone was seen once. Here the CDR3 DNA reads TGTGCCAGTAGGGTAGCGGGAGAAGCAGATACGCAGTATTTT. As protein: CASRVAGEADTQYF. This chain connects TRBV6-5 to TRBJ2-3; TRBD2 matches 9 bases. V shed 9 bases, J shed 4 bases, and the junction held 8 bases outside the gene matches. The CDR3 totals 14 residues. Germline assignment: CDR1 MNHEY and CDR2 SVGAGI.

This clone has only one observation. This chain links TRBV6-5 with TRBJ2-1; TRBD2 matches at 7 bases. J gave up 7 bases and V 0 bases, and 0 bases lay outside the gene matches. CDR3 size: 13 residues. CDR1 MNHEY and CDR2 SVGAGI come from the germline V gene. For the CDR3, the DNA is TGTGCCAGCAGTTACTCGGGACTAAATGAGCAGTTCTTC. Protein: CASSYSGLNEQFF.

CDR3 bases: TGTGCCAGCAGTGCTGACAGCATGTTCTACGAGCAGTACTTC. As protein: CASSADSMFYEQYF. This chain joins TRBV2 and TRBJ2-7; maybe TRBD1 (5 bases). Trimming removed 4 bases from V and 3 bases from J, with 13 bases in between. The CDR3 contains 14 residues. CDR1 SNHLY and CDR2 FYNNEI come from the germline V gene.

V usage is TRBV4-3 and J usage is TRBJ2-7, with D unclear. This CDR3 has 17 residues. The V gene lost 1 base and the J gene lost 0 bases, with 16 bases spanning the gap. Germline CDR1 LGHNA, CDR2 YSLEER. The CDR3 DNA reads TGCGCCAGCAGCCAAGTCGTCCTGCGGAAATCCTCCTACGAGCAGTACTTC. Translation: CASSQVVLRKSSYEQYF.

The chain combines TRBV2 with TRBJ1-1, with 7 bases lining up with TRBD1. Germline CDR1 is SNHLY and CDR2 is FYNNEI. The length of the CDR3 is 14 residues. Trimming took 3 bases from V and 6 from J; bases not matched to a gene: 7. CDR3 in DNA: TGTGCCAGCAGTGATATAGGGGGCGCTTCTGAAGCTTTCTTT. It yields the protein CASSDIGGASEAFF.